Presented here are 18 T cell receptor beta chains from one specimen sequenced in a study of T-cell reconstitution after alpha-beta-depleted transplantation in children. TCRbeta library preparation incorporated unique molecular identifiers. TCRdb independently ran MiXCR on the PCR reads; one entry per CDR3 protein. The repertoire has some 350,000 distinct CDR3 sequences, around 16% of them found once; the top ten carry roughly two fifths. The sample here was PBMCs, mostly from graft donor cells, taken 360 days after TCRalphabeta/CD19-depleted stem cell transplant. The source is a male patient aged 2-10 years who had a stem cell transplant for acute lymphoblastic leukemia, so the T cells may come from the graft donor.

This clonotype was detected a few times. This sequence joins TRBV5-1 and TRBJ2-1; no clear D gene. Germline V gene sequence: CDR1 SGHRS, CDR2 YFSETQ. The CDR3 has 12 amino acids. V was trimmed by 4 bases and J by 9 bases, leaving 11 bases between them. For the CDR3, the DNA is TGCGCCAGCAGCCCAACAGTGACTGAGCAGTTCTTC. Amino acid sequence: CASSPTVTEQFF. The variable domain in full, completed from reference TRBV5-1 and TRBJ2-1, reads KAGVTQTPRYLIKTRGQQVTLSCSPISGHRSVSWYQQTPGQGLQFLFEYFSETQRNKGNFPGRFSGRQFSNSRSEMNVSTLELGDSALYLCASSPTVTEQFFGPGTRLTVL.

This clonotype was picked up a small number of times. The chain employs TRBV29-1 and TRBJ2-1; a possible D gene is TRBD2 (5 bases). CDR1 SQVTM and CDR2 ANQGSEA come from the germline V gene. V lost 4 bases, J lost 4 bases, and 8 bases lay in between. The CDR3 contains 12 residues. DNA of the CDR3: TGCAGCGTTGTGAGGGATTACAATGAGCAGTTCTTC. The encoded protein is CSVVRDYNEQFF.

This clonotype was recorded at least ten times. The chain combines TRBV12-3 or TRBV12-4 with TRBJ1-2, with D perhaps TRBD1 (5 bases). The germline V and J ends were trimmed by 6 bases and 4 bases, with 18 bases remaining between them. The CDR3 covers 15 residues. The CDR3 sequence is CASSTGDLVSYGYTF. In nucleotides, the CDR3 is TGTGCCAGCAGCACGGGGGACCTCGTTTCCTATGGCTACACCTTC.

In this sample, this clonotype turned up a few times. CDR3: CASEVEQFF. The CDR3 DNA sequence: TGTGCCAGCGAGGTTGAGCAGTTCTTC. The J gene is TRBJ2-1, the V gene TRBV6-2 or TRBV6-3; D is ambiguous. CDR1 is MNHEY and CDR2 is SVGEGT in the germline V gene. V gave up 8 bases and J gave up 9 bases, with 5 bases separating them. This CDR3 is 9 amino acids long.

The chain couples TRBV11-2 to TRBJ2-5, with D possibly matching TRBD2 (6 bases). The germline V and J ends were trimmed by 6 bases and 3 bases, with 11 bases remaining between them. CDR1 SGHAT and CDR2 FQNNGV come from the germline V gene. This CDR3 is 13 amino acids long. CDR3 protein: CASRPGLKETQYF. CDR3 DNA sequence: TGTGCCAGCAGACCGGGACTCAAAGAGACCCAGTACTTC. Supplemented by reference TRBV11-2 and TRBJ2-5, the full variable domain reads EAGVAQSPRYKIIEKRQSVAFWCNPISGHATLYWYQQILGQGPKLLIQFQNNGVVDDSQLPKDRFSAERLKGVDSTLKIQPAKLEDSAVYLCASRPGLKETQYFGPGTRLLVL.

This chain connects TRBV12-3 or TRBV12-4 to TRBJ2-7, with D hard to call. The CDR3 runs 14 residues. V was trimmed by 5 bases and J by 7 bases, leaving 18 bases between them. The CDR3 region is CASSRKPGRLEQYF. The CDR3 DNA reads as TGTGCCAGCAGTCGTAAACCCGGTAGGCTGGAGCAGTACTTC.

The chain couples TRBV18 to TRBJ2-4, with D perhaps TRBD2 (5 bases). The CDR3 consists of 12 residues. V shed 5 bases and J shed 5 bases, with 7 bases lying between them. The V gene's germline CDR1 is KGHSH and CDR2 LQKENI. CDR3 sequence (DNA): TGTGCCAGCTCATCCGGGGAAAACATTCAGTACTTC. This encodes CASSSGENIQYF. Based on the CDR3 plus reference TRBV18 and TRBJ2-4, the full variable domain is NAGVMQNPRHLVRRRGQEARLRCSPMKGHSHVYWYRQLPEEGLKFMVYLQKENIIDESGMPKERFSAEFPKEGPSILRIQQVVRGDSAAYFCASSSGENIQYFGAGTRLSVL.

This clonotype was counted many times. The chain joins TRBV28 to TRBJ2-7; D perhaps matches TRBD2 (6 bases). V was cut by 2 bases and J by 0 bases, with 11 bases left in between. Germline V CDR1 and CDR2: MDHEN, SYDVKM. CDR3 length: 15 residues. Here the CDR3 reads CASSLGGISSYEQYF. The CDR3 bases are TGTGCCAGCAGTTTAGGCGGGATCTCCTCCTACGAGCAGTACTTC.

The rearrangement links TRBV10-3 to TRBJ2-6; D unclear. Looked up from germline, CDR1 is ENHRY and CDR2 is SYGVKD. This CDR3 is built from 18 residues. V lost 3 bases to trimming and J lost 0 bases, with 15 bases between them. The CDR3 nucleotides are TGTGCCATCAGTGAATGGATATACCGTAGCTCTGGGGCCAACGTCCTGACTTTC. Translated: CAISEWIYRSSGANVLTF.

CDR3 protein: CASSHSRTTGELFF. The CDR3 coding sequence is TGCGCCAGCAGTCACTCTAGAACAACCGGGGAGCTGTTTTTT. This chain links TRBV4-3 with TRBJ2-2; D uncertain. The CDR3 runs to 14 residues. Germline-derived CDR1 and CDR2 are LGHNA and YSLEER. Trimming removed 6 bases from V and 5 bases from J, with 13 bases in between.

At least ten counts were recorded for this clonotype. This chain connects TRBV4-2 to TRBJ2-7, with TRBD2 matching over 12 bases. Trimming cost V 0 bases and J 7 bases; bases outside gene matches: 7. The CDR3 is 16 residues long. The germline CDR1 and CDR2 sequences are LGHNA and YNFKEQ. The DNA for the CDR3 is TGTGCCAGCAGCCAAGATACACTAGCGGGAGGAGTTGAGCAGTACTTC. Translated: CASSQDTLAGGVEQYF.

J is TRBJ2-3 and V is TRBV7-9, with 8 bases fitting TRBD2. Looked up from germline, CDR1 is SEHNR and CDR2 is FQNEAQ (reference sequence). The CDR3 runs 13 residues. The V gene end was trimmed by 7 bases and the J gene end by 5 bases; junction bases not matched to a gene: 5. CDR3 protein: CASIRTSQDTQYF. DNA for the CDR3: TGTGCCAGCATCCGGACTAGCCAAGATACGCAGTATTTT.

This clonotype was picked up a small number of times. This rearrangement joins TRBV5-6 to TRBJ2-5, with D tentatively TRBD2 (6 bases). The V gene lost 4 bases and the J gene lost 9 bases, with 16 bases spanning the gap. This CDR3 has 13 residues. Germline assignment: CDR1 SGHDT and CDR2 YYEEEE. Here the CDR3 DNA reads TGTGCCAGCAGCGCTCCTAGTTCGGGGGCCCAGTACTTC. It yields the protein CASSAPSSGAQYF.

V is TRBV20-1 and J is TRBJ2-7; 8 bases match TRBD2. This CDR3 is built from 14 residues. Germline assignment: CDR1 DFQATT and CDR2 SNEGSKA (reference sequence). V dropped 4 bases and J dropped 2; count of bases not matched to a gene: 7. CDR3 DNA sequence: TGCAGTGCTACATTAGCGGGGCAAACCTACGAGCAGTACTTC. Translated, it gives CSATLAGQTYEQYF.

This chain joins TRBV20-1 and TRBJ2-1; the D gene is possibly TRBD2 (5 bases). The germline V gene has CDR1 DFQATT and CDR2 SNEGSKA (reference sequence). Trimming removed 6 bases from V and 3 bases from J, with 15 bases in between. This CDR3 spans 14 amino acids. Written as DNA, the CDR3 is TGCAGTGCCGACGTCCGGGGAGACTACAATGAGCAGTTCTTC. This encodes CSADVRGDYNEQFF.

This chain connects TRBV5-1 to TRBJ2-7; D is possibly TRBD2 (5 bases). V was pared by 1 base and J by 3 bases, with 14 bases between. The germline CDR1 and CDR2 sequences are SGHRS and YFSETQ. This CDR3 is built from 15 residues. Here the CDR3 DNA reads TGCGCCAGCAGCTTGACGATCGAGCGGAGCTACGAGCAGTACTTC. This gives the protein CASSLTIERSYEQYF.

The chain employs TRBV20-1 and TRBJ2-2, with D perhaps being TRBD1 or TRBD2 (5 bases each). The CDR3 runs to 14 residues. CDR1 and CDR2 (germline): DFQATT, SNEGSKA (reference sequence). The V gene lost 6 bases and the J gene lost 0 bases, with 11 bases spanning the gap. The CDR3: CSAPRGPNTGELFF. The CDR3 DNA follows: TGCAGTGCCCCTCGGGGACCGAACACCGGGGAGCTGTTTTTT.

This chain joins TRBV7-2 and TRBJ2-3; TRBD1 or TRBD2 may be the D gene (5 bases each). Germline V lookup: CDR1 SGHTA, CDR2 FQGNSA. Deletions cut 7 bases from V and 1 base from J, with 18 bases between. This CDR3 region has 16 residues. The CDR3 region has the DNA TGTGCCAGCAACTGGGCCCCTAGGGGAGGCACAGATACGCAGTATTTT. Translated, it gives CASNWAPRGGTDTQYF.